Presented here are 22 T cell receptor beta chains from one specimen sequenced in a study of blood T cell repertoires in COVID-19 (dated by TCRdb to 2018 to 2021). The library was built by means of the immunoSEQ multiplex PCR assay. Held by TCRdb, this immuneACCESS table contains in-frame sequences only and omits some clones. Under half of the omission traces to an unresolved V gene where checked; the cause of the rest is unknown. The table for this sample lists about 150,000 clones; roughly 80% of them were counted only once. Over 15% of the sample goes to the ten largest clones. Material: peripheral blood. All receptors derive from a man in his fifties with acute or convalescent COVID-19.

The chain employs TRBV5-4 and TRBJ2-2; D remains unclear. Trimming removed 4 bases at V and 6 bases at J, with 10 bases between. Germline V lookup: CDR1 SGHNT, CDR2 YYREEE (reference sequence). This CDR3 has 13 amino acids. Here the CDR3 DNA reads TGTGCCAGCAGCCAAGTCGGGTCCGGGGAGCTGTTTTTT. It yields the protein CASSQVGSGELFF.

J is TRBJ2-7 and V is TRBV3-1 (or the pseudogene TRBV3-2); 10 bases map to TRBD2. Germline lookup yields CDR1 LGHDT and CDR2 YNNKEL (reference sequence). The CDR3 length is 13 residues. V gave up 4 bases and J gave up 4 bases; unmatched junction bases: 1. The DNA of the CDR3 is TGTGCCAGCAGCCCAGCGGGGGGGTACGAGCAGTACGTC. Protein sequence: CASSPAGGYEQYV.

V is TRBV25-1 and J is TRBJ2-5; D uncertain. V lost 2 bases, J lost 4 bases, and 11 bases lay in between. CDR1 is MGHDK and CDR2 is SYGVNS in the germline V gene. This CDR3 region has 14 residues. The DNA for the CDR3 is TGTGCCAGCAGTGAAGTGACAAGCTTAGAGACCCAGTACTTC. Encoded protein: CASSEVTSLETQYF.

The V gene is TRBV25-1, the J gene TRBJ1-2, with unresolved D. Trimming removed 10 bases at V and 8 bases at J, with 17 bases between. Germline V gene sequence: CDR1 MGHDK, CDR2 SYGVNS. The CDR3 is 12 residues long. CDR3 loop: CATVGRHEGYTF. In nucleotides, the CDR3 is TGTGCCACCGTAGGGAGGCACGAGGGCTACACCTTC.

This chain links TRBV27 with TRBJ2-1; a weak D match, TRBD1 (5 bases). Germline values: CDR1 MNHEY, CDR2 SMNVEV (reference sequence). The V end was cut by 5 bases, the J end by 8 bases, with 19 bases between. The CDR3 contains 15 residues. CDR3 DNA sequence: TGTGCCAGCAGTAAGTCGGGCAGGGATTTCGATGAGCAGTTCTTC. The encoded protein is CASSKSGRDFDEQFF.

J is TRBJ2-1 and V is TRBV5-1; no reliable D call. The V end lost 4 bases, the J end lost 4 bases, and 9 bases lay between the germline ends. Germline CDR1 is SGHRS and CDR2 is YFSETQ. The CDR3 length is 13 residues. CDR3 region: CASSPDSYNEQFF. CDR3 DNA: TGCGCCAGCAGCCCAGACTCGTACAATGAGCAGTTCTTC.

The rearrangement links TRBV7-9 to TRBJ1-2; 7 bases align to TRBD1. This CDR3 spans 14 amino acids. Unmatched junction bases numbered 3, after V lost 5 bases and J lost 0 bases. The germline V gene encodes CDR1 SEHNR and CDR2 FQNEAQ (reference sequence). CDR3: CASSLRGSNYGYTF. CDR3 bases: TGTGCCAGCAGCCTCAGGGGGTCTAACTATGGCTACACCTTC.

V and J are TRBV19 and TRBJ2-7, with 7 bases fitting TRBD2. Trimming took 3 bases from V and 1 from J; bases not matched to a gene: 6. Germline V gene lookup returns CDR1 LNHDA and CDR2 SQIVND (reference sequence). CDR3 size: 15 residues. The CDR3 coding sequence is TGTGCCAGTAGTATTATGGCTAGCGGATCCTACGAGCAGTACTTC. Encoded protein: CASSIMASGSYEQYF.

The rearrangement links TRBV4-1 to TRBJ1-1, with D unresolved. Deletions cut 7 bases from V and 2 bases from J, with 8 bases between. This CDR3 comprises 12 residues. CDR1 is MGHRA and CDR2 is YSYEKL in the germline V gene. This CDR3 is CASKLLNTEAFF. The CDR3 DNA reads TGCGCCAGCAAGCTCTTAAACACTGAAGCTTTCTTT.

This clone was recorded once. This chain links TRBV6-2 or TRBV6-3 with TRBJ1-2, with D maybe TRBD1 (6 bases). The CDR3 totals 15 residues. Trimming left V 6 bases short and J 3 bases short, with 17 bases between. The germline V gene has CDR1 MNHEY and CDR2 SVGEGT. The CDR3 nucleotides read TGTGCCAGCAGCGACCCACAGGGCGCGGACTATGGCTACACCTTC. Its translation is CASSDPQGADYGYTF.

This chain connects TRBV20-1 to TRBJ2-7; 7 bases are shared with TRBD1. Trimming at V came to 3 bases and at J to 6 bases, leaving 8 bases not matched to a gene. Looked up from germline, CDR1 is DFQATT and CDR2 is SNEGSKA (reference sequence). This CDR3 has 13 residues. The CDR3 nucleotides are TGCAGTGCTAGTTATGCGTCAGGGGGCGAGCAGTACTTC. It translates to CSASYASGGEQYF.

The genes are TRBV30 and TRBJ2-7, with D possibly matching TRBD2 (6 bases). The germline CDR1 and CDR2 sequences are GTSNPN and SVGIG (reference sequence). This CDR3 is built from 13 residues. Trimming took 2 bases from V and 2 from J, leaving 10 bases between them. CDR3 coding DNA: TGTGCCTGGAGTAACGGGGGTACCTACGAGCAGTACGTC. It yields the protein CAWSNGGTYEQYV.

This clone was found a few times. This chain uses TRBV10-1 with TRBJ2-3, with D possibly being TRBD2 (6 bases). Germline V gene lookup returns CDR1 WNHNN and CDR2 SYGVQD (reference sequence). The CDR3 extends over 12 amino acids. Trimming took 11 bases from V and 2 from J, leaving 11 bases between them. CDR3 bases: TGCGCCGTCGGGGGAGACACAGATACGCAGTATTTT. As protein: CAVGGDTDTQYF.

The CDR3 coding sequence is TGCAGCGCCCAGACTAGGTGGGAAGAGACCCAGTACTTC. It yields the protein CSAQTRWEETQYF. The V call is TRBV29-1, the J call TRBJ2-5, with a tentative D call TRBD2 (6 bases). The germline CDR1 and CDR2 sequences are SQVTM and ANQGSEA. CDR3 length: 13 amino acids. The ends were cut back, 7 bases at V and 3 bases at J, with 15 bases in the middle.

This clone was counted once. In DNA, the CDR3 is TGTGCCAGCTCACCGGCAACTGCCGGGACAGGGAGACAGTTGACTGAAGCTTTCTTT. Translating it yields CASSPATAGTGRQLTEAFF. This chain connects TRBV18 to TRBJ1-1; 9 nucleotides line up with TRBD1. After removal of 3 bases from V and 5 bases from J, the junction contained 19 bases not matched to a gene. Germline assignment: CDR1 KGHSH and CDR2 LQKENI. The CDR3 covers 19 residues.

This clone was picked up a small number of times. The J gene is TRBJ2-7, the V gene TRBV4-2, with 7 bases aligning to TRBD1. V dropped 0 bases and J dropped 5; count of bases not matched to a gene: 4. Looked up from germline, CDR1 is LGHNA and CDR2 is YNFKEQ. This CDR3 comprises 14 residues. The CDR3 nucleotides read TGTGCCAGCAGCCAAGATCAGGGGGTCAACGAGCAGTACTTC. It yields the protein CASSQDQGVNEQYF.

The V gene is TRBV5-1, the J gene TRBJ2-2; TRBD2 matches at 9 bases. The CDR3 runs to 16 residues. The germline V gene has CDR1 SGHRS and CDR2 YFSETQ. With 4 bases clipped from V and 5 bases from J, the junction kept 9 bases outside the gene matches. Here the CDR3 reads CASSPLGLASTGELFF. CDR3 in DNA: TGCGCCAGCAGCCCCCTGGGACTAGCTAGTACCGGGGAGCTGTTTTTT.

The rearrangement links TRBV4-2 to TRBJ2-3; TRBD2 matches at 12 bases. Germline trimming cut 5 bases from V and 3 bases from J; bases unmatched to any gene: 6. The CDR3 contains 16 residues. Per the germline V gene, CDR1 is LGHNA and CDR2 is YNFKEQ. In nucleotides, the CDR3 is TGTGCCAGCAGCTCACGACTAGCGGGGGTTACAGATACGCAGTATTTT. This encodes CASSSRLAGVTDTQYF.

The gene calls are TRBV30 and TRBJ2-5; 8 nucleotides match TRBD1. The germline V gene has CDR1 GTSNPN and CDR2 SVGIG (reference sequence). V shed 2 bases and J 3 bases; nucleotides not matched to a gene: 5. This CDR3 is 14 amino acids long. The CDR3 nucleotides are TGTGCCTGGAGTCGGGACAGGCTGGAAGAGACCCAGTACTTC. Its translation is CAWSRDRLEETQYF.

The chain employs TRBV9 and TRBJ2-5; 11 bases agree with TRBD1. Germline CDR1 and CDR2: SGDLS and YYNGEE. J lost 5 bases, V lost 4 bases, and 7 bases had no gene match. The CDR3 length is 15 residues. Written as DNA, the CDR3 is TGTGCCAGCAGCTTCCGGACAGGGGGCCAGGAGACCCAGTACTTC. It encodes CASSFRTGGQETQYF.

The V call is TRBV10-3, the J call TRBJ2-1, with a weak D call TRBD2 (6 bases). The V end lost 4 bases, the J end lost 5 bases, and 12 bases lay between the germline ends. Germline values: CDR1 ENHRY, CDR2 SYGVKD. The CDR3 is 14 amino acids. CDR3: CAISAASANNEQFF. In nucleotides, the CDR3 is TGTGCCATCAGTGCGGCTAGCGCGAACAATGAGCAGTTCTTC.

The sample holds a few counts of this clone. The chain is built from TRBV7-8 and TRBJ2-7; a possible D gene is TRBD1 (6 bases). The CDR3 has 17 amino acids. V was cut by 6 bases and J by 3 bases, with 24 bases left in between. The V gene's germline CDR1 is SGHVS and CDR2 FQNEAQ. The CDR3 sequence: CASSTKKGTLESYEQYF. Written as DNA, the CDR3 is TGTGCCAGCAGTACAAAAAAAGGGACACTCGAGAGCTACGAGCAGTACTTC.